Below are 16 T cell receptor beta chains sequenced from a single sample in a study of T cell responses to AZD1222 COVID-19 vaccine (dated by TCRdb to the early 2020s). The receptor library was made with the immunoSEQ multiplex PCR assay. Here the immuneACCESS table is served through TCRdb, limited to in-frame sequences with V and J called. Missing clones are a known gap in these copies; in checked studies unresolved V genes cover under half, and the rest lacks a known reason. The sample table records 150,000 to 160,000 clones; 85% to 90% of these occur just once. The top ten hold 5% to 6% of the sample. The sample's time point label is to be understood as: baseline before first vaccination. What the treatment or condition label conveys for this sample: meningococcal conjugate vaccine given as trial control. The source material was peripheral blood, sampled on day 0 of MenACWY control vaccination. The receptors come from an adult in good health.

The rearrangement uses TRBV5-5 and TRBJ1-2; possible D gene TRBD1, 5 bases. Trimming removed 1 base at V and 2 bases at J, with 9 bases between. The CDR3 spans 14 residues. Germline V gene data show CDR1 as SGHKS and CDR2 as YYEKEE (reference sequence). CDR3 coding DNA: TGTGCCAGCAGCTTGCAGGGACCGAACTATGGCTACACCTTC. It yields the protein CASSLQGPNYGYTF.

A single count supports this clone. This chain joins TRBV14 and TRBJ2-7; perhaps TRBD2 as D (5 bases). Per the germline V gene, CDR1 is SGHDN and CDR2 is FVKESK. This CDR3 is built from 14 residues. V shed 1 base and J shed 3 bases, with 10 bases lying between them. CDR3 sequence: CASSQVWGDYEQYV. DNA of the CDR3: TGTGCCAGCAGCCAAGTATGGGGAGACTACGAGCAGTACGTC.

This chain uses TRBV6-6 with TRBJ1-4, with a weak D call TRBD1 (5 bases). Germline V lookup: CDR1 MNHNY, CDR2 SVGAGI (reference sequence). The V and J ends lost 2 bases and 8 bases respectively, with 15 bases between them. The CDR3 covers 15 residues. DNA of the CDR3: TGTGCCAGCAGTTACGGGCGGGGGAGGAACGAAAAACTGTTTTTT. It translates to CASSYGRGRNEKLFF.

In regard to this clone: Other DNA variants within this sample encode the same CDR3. The V call is TRBV18, the J call TRBJ1-1; 7 bases map to TRBD1. This CDR3 comprises 14 residues. Germline values: CDR1 KGHSH, CDR2 LQKENI. The ends lost 3 bases at V and 0 bases at J; junction bases unmatched: 1. CDR3 amino acids: CASSPGTVNTEAFF. The CDR3 DNA reads as TGTGCCAGCTCACCCGGGACAGTGAACACTGAAGCTTTCTTT.

The chain recombines TRBV5-1 with TRBJ2-1; no reliable D call. The CDR3 is made up of 13 amino acids. Trimming stripped 0 bases from V and 5 bases from J, with 6 bases between. Germline-derived CDR1 and CDR2 are SGHRS and YFSETQ. CDR3 in amino acids: CASSLAVNNEQFF. Written as DNA, the CDR3 is TGCGCCAGCAGCTTGGCTGTAAACAATGAGCAGTTCTTC.

This chain connects TRBV2 to TRBJ2-7; tentative D call: TRBD1 (6 bases). Germline CDR1 SNHLY, CDR2 FYNNEI. V was trimmed by 11 bases and J by 4 bases, leaving 18 bases between them. The CDR3 has 13 residues. Here the CDR3 DNA reads TGTGCCGGGGGCCGAGCAGGCGTGTACGAGCAGTACTTC. Translated: CAGGRAGVYEQYF.

The genes are TRBV6-5 and TRBJ2-7, with 9 nucleotides matching TRBD1. Trimming removed 2 bases from V and 6 bases from J; junction bases left unmatched: 2. The CDR3 consists of 13 residues. Germline-derived CDR1 and CDR2 are MNHEY and SVGAGI. The CDR3 reads CASSYQTGGEQYV. CDR3 coding DNA: TGTGCCAGCAGTTACCAGACAGGGGGCGAGCAGTACGTC.

The chain employs TRBV7-8 and TRBJ1-2; 9 positions match TRBD1. This CDR3 is built from 15 residues. Unmatched junction bases numbered 8, after V lost 5 bases and J lost 4 bases. Germline CDR1 and CDR2: SGHVS and FQNEAQ. CDR3 coding DNA: TGTGCCAGCAGCAAAGGGGACAGGGACGGCTATGGCTACACCTTC. Protein sequence: CASSKGDRDGYGYTF.

This clone turned up a few times. The CDR3 region has the DNA TGTGCCATCAGCTCGCCGGGAGCAGGGGGCGCCTATGGCTACACCTTC. Amino acid sequence: CAISSPGAGGAYGYTF. The genes are TRBV10-3 and TRBJ1-2, with 8 bases identical to TRBD1. After removal of 6 bases from V and 4 bases from J, the junction contained 13 bases not matched to a gene. The CDR3 runs 16 residues. Looked up from germline, CDR1 is ENHRY and CDR2 is SYGVKD.

There are many counts of this clone. The chain links TRBV6-5 to TRBJ2-1; a possible D gene is TRBD1 (5 bases). CDR1 and CDR2 (germline): MNHEY, SVGAGI. V was shortened by 6 bases and J by 6 bases, with 15 bases between the two germline ends. The CDR3 runs 14 residues. Written as DNA, the CDR3 is TGTGCCAGCAGCTTGACAGAGAGTCGCAATGAGCAGTTCTTC. Amino acids: CASSLTESRNEQFF.

This clone was detected only once. The rearrangement links TRBV12-3 or TRBV12-4 to TRBJ1-1, with D tentatively TRBD1 (6 bases). The CDR3 has 13 amino acids. The V end was cut by 6 bases, the J end by 5 bases, with 13 bases between. The CDR3 sequence is CASSFRGGTEAFF. CDR3 sequence (DNA): TGTGCCAGCAGCTTCCGAGGGGGAACTGAAGCTTTCTTT.

The chain recombines TRBV5-6 with TRBJ1-5; D unresolved. V was pared by 0 bases and J by 5 bases, with 9 bases between. The germline V gene encodes CDR1 SGHDT and CDR2 YYEEEE. The CDR3 has 14 residues. The chain's CDR3 is CASSLEGGDQPQHF. CDR3 nucleotide sequence: TGTGCCAGCAGCTTGGAAGGAGGCGATCAGCCCCAGCATTTT.

V and J are TRBV11-2 and TRBJ2-7; TRBD2 matches 12 bases. The CDR3 covers 16 residues. The germline V gene encodes CDR1 SGHAT and CDR2 FQNNGV. The trim removed 5 bases at V and 6 bases at J, leaving 11 bases unmatched. DNA of the CDR3: TGTGCCAGCAGCCTAGGACTAGCGGGGCCCCCGGGCGAGCAGTACGTC. This codes for CASSLGLAGPPGEQYV.

The gene calls are TRBV21-1 and TRBJ2-2; the tabulated D call, TRBD2, remains unverified against the DNA. TRBV21-1 is a listed pseudogene. The CDR3 sequence is 15 residues long. The CDR3 DNA is TGTGCCAGCAGCAAGGACCCTCGAGGGATTAGGGAGCTGTTTTTT. Translating it yields CASSKDPRGIRELFF.

This chain links TRBV2 with TRBJ1-6; TRBD1 matches at 10 bases. Germline V gene lookup returns CDR1 SNHLY and CDR2 FYNNEI. V was clipped by 6 bases and J by 7 bases; unmatched bases: 12. The CDR3 is 17 residues long. The CDR3 spells CASSPLPTGGFNSPLHF. CDR3 in DNA: TGTGCCAGCAGCCCCCTCCCGACAGGGGGCTTCAATTCACCCCTCCACTTT. The full variable domain, rest sourced from reference TRBV2 and TRBJ1-6, is EPEVTQTPSHQVTQMGQEVILRCVPISNHLYFYWYRQILGQKVEFLVSFYNNEISEKSEIFDDQFSVERPDGSNFTLKIRSTKLEDSAMYFCASSPLPTGGFNSPLHFGNGTRLTVT.

The table lists this clone with a few counts. The rearrangement joins TRBV5-1 to TRBJ1-3, with D possibly being TRBD1 (6 bases). The V and J ends lost 2 bases and 10 bases respectively, with 16 bases between them. CDR3 length equals 14 residues. Germline lookup yields CDR1 SGHRS and CDR2 YFSETQ. The CDR3 bases are TGCGCCAGCAGCTTACTCGGGACACCCGAGACCATATATTTT. Translated: CASSLLGTPETIYF.